What follows are 27 T cell receptor beta chains derived from one specimen sequenced in a study of T cells in Graves' hyperthyroidism and ophthalmopathy. The source material, RNA transcripts, was used to amplify TCR beta CDR3 regions. An initial round of RT-PCR targeting the TCR CDR3 relied on the HTBI primer set. TCRdb analysed the multiplex PCR reads with MiXCR anew, one entry per CDR3 protein. The table includes approximately 640,000 distinct CDR3 sequences, 17% detected once. The specimen was blood. The receptors come from a man in his forties or fifties with Graves' hyperthyroidism.

This clonotype was seen many times. The chain employs TRBV6-5 and TRBJ2-7; 12 bases agree with TRBD2. V lost 2 bases to trimming and J lost 0 bases; unmatched junction nucleotides: 2. The CDR3 contains 16 residues. Looked up from germline, CDR1 is MNHEY and CDR2 is SVGAGI. The CDR3 DNA sequence: TGTGCCAGCAGTTACGGGACTAGCGGGTTCTCCTACGAGCAGTACTTC. Translated: CASSYGTSGFSYEQYF.

This clonotype was detected ten times or more. This sequence joins TRBV12-3 or TRBV12-4 and TRBJ2-5, with D possibly TRBD1 on 5 matching bases. The CDR3 totals 14 residues. The ends were cut back, 2 bases at V and 1 base at J, with 8 bases in the middle. CDR3 residues: CASSLLGVQETQYF. The CDR3 DNA sequence: TGTGCCAGCAGTTTATTAGGGGTCCAAGAGACCCAGTACTTC.

The chain carries TRBV7-9 and TRBJ1-4; TRBD1 is a possible D gene (6 bases). The CDR3 is made up of 15 amino acids. Trimming shortened V by 5 bases and J by 1 base, and 11 bases separated the two germline ends. Per the germline V gene, CDR1 is SEHNR and CDR2 is FQNEAQ (reference sequence). The CDR3 region is CASSALQGTNEKLFF. The CDR3 nucleotides read TGTGCCAGCAGCGCGCTACAGGGAACTAATGAAAAACTGTTTTTT.

This clonotype was found a few times. In DNA, the CDR3 is TGTGCCATCAAGGACAGAAACTATGGCTACACCTTC. Amino acid sequence: CAIKDRNYGYTF. The rearrangement links TRBV19 to TRBJ1-2; a weak D match, TRBD1 (6 bases). This CDR3 has 12 amino acids. Germline CDR1 LNHDA, CDR2 SQIVND (reference sequence). The V end lost 10 bases, the J end lost 2 bases, and 11 bases lay between the germline ends.

This clonotype appeared many times. The V call is TRBV6-2 or TRBV6-3, the J call TRBJ2-7, with 13 nucleotides matching TRBD2. This CDR3 spans 15 amino acids. Germline CDR1 is MNHEY and CDR2 is SVGEGT. With V trimmed by 6 bases and J by 3 bases, 5 bases remained unmatched. The CDR3 DNA sequence: TGTGCCAGCAGACCGAGGACTAGCGGGAGCTACGAGCAGTACTTC. Amino acids: CASRPRTSGSYEQYF.

This clonotype was seen a few times. V and J are TRBV9 and TRBJ2-5, with D tentatively TRBD1 or TRBD2 (5 bases each). Trimming removed 0 bases from V and 4 bases from J, with 7 bases in between. There are 13 residues in the CDR3. Germline V gene sequence: CDR1 SGDLS, CDR2 YYNGEE. The CDR3 DNA reads as TGTGCCAGCAGCGTAGGAGGGGTAGAGACCCAGTACTTC. Translated: CASSVGGVETQYF.

This clonotype came up many times. The gene calls are TRBV2 and TRBJ2-2; no firm D call. The CDR3 spans 13 residues. The V and J ends lost 7 bases and 5 bases respectively, with 11 bases between them. The V gene's germline CDR1 is SNHLY and CDR2 FYNNEI. CDR3 nucleotide sequence: TGTGCCAGCAAAGGCTCCCCAACCGGGGAGCTGTTTTTT. Its protein is CASKGSPTGELFF.

The chain links TRBV6-2 or TRBV6-3 to TRBJ1-5, with TRBD1 identical over 8 bases. CDR3 length: 16 residues. Germline V gives CDR1 MNHEY, CDR2 SVGEGT. Trimming at V came to 2 bases and at J to 7 bases, leaving 10 bases not matched to a gene. CDR3 loop: CASSYEGTGSYQPQHF. DNA for the CDR3: TGTGCCAGCAGTTACGAAGGGACAGGATCATACCAGCCCCAGCATTTT.

This clonotype was counted many times. The genes are TRBV10-3 and TRBJ2-7; 7 bases fit TRBD2. Germline-derived CDR1 and CDR2 are ENHRY and SYGVKD. The CDR3 has 17 residues. The junction had 15 bases not matched to a gene; V was cut back by 2 bases and J by 5 bases. The CDR3 DNA sequence: TGTGCCATCAGTGAGACCCAATTAGCGGCGGGAGTCAACGAGCAGTACTTC. Translated: CAISETQLAAGVNEQYF.

This clonotype was recorded at least ten times. The V and J genes are TRBV3-1 and TRBJ2-7; D is perhaps TRBD2 (6 bases). This CDR3 is 14 amino acids long. The V end lost 1 base, the J end lost 3 bases, and 10 bases lay between the germline ends. Germline values: CDR1 LGHDT, CDR2 YNNKEL (reference sequence). The CDR3 region is CASSQVTRIYEQYF. CDR3 coding DNA: TGTGCCAGCAGCCAAGTGACTAGGATCTACGAGCAGTACTTC.

This clonotype was seen only a few times. The genes are TRBV24-1 and TRBJ2-3; no reliable D call. The CDR3 is made up of 14 amino acids. V dropped 4 bases and J dropped 6 bases, with 13 bases sitting between them. Germline values: CDR1 KGHDR, CDR2 SFDVKD. CDR3 nucleotide sequence: TGTGCCACCAGTGACCCAGGCCGGTCGGATACGCAGTATTTT. Translating it yields CATSDPGRSDTQYF.

This clonotype was counted many times. The V call is TRBV28, the J call TRBJ2-7, with TRBD2 matching 11 bases. Trimming at V came to 6 bases and at J to 4 bases, leaving 5 bases not matched to a gene. The CDR3 is 14 amino acids. Germline V gene sequence: CDR1 MDHEN, CDR2 SYDVKM. The CDR3 DNA is TGTGCCAGCAGGCCGACTAGCGGGGTTTACGAGCAGTACTTC. Its protein product is CASRPTSGVYEQYF.

Points on this clonotype: Mismatch with germline at one junction end may stem from a read error. The chain recombines TRBV20-1 with TRBJ2-1, with 10 bases fitting TRBD1. Germline V gene data show CDR1 as DFQATT and CDR2 as SNEGSKA (reference sequence). CDR3 length: 15 residues. The CDR3 spells CSAMTGTGARNEEFF. CDR3 DNA: TGCAGTGCCATGACTGGGACAGGGGCAAGGAATGAGGAGTTCTTC.

This clonotype was recorded at least ten times. CDR3 in DNA: TGTGCCAGCAGCACCGGGCGGGGGCAGGGTGAGCAGTTCTTC. Amino acids: CASSTGRGQGEQFF. This chain connects TRBV7-3 to TRBJ2-1; D may be TRBD2 (7 bases). The V and J ends lost 5 bases and 9 bases respectively, with 17 bases between them. CDR1 SGHTA and CDR2 FQGTGA come from the germline V gene. The CDR3 consists of 14 residues.

This clonotype was observed at least ten times. The rearrangement links TRBV27 to TRBJ1-2, with 12 bases identical to TRBD1. Germline-derived CDR1 and CDR2 are MNHEY and SMNVEV (reference sequence). This CDR3 is built from 16 residues. V was clipped by 6 bases and J by 7 bases; unmatched bases: 12. The CDR3 sequence is CASRKPGQGAIRGYTF. Here the CDR3 DNA reads TGTGCCAGCAGGAAACCGGGACAGGGGGCAATACGTGGCTACACCTTC.

The V gene is TRBV6-1, the J gene TRBJ2-2; 7 nucleotides line up with TRBD1. V was clipped by 5 bases and J by 7 bases; unmatched bases: 13. Germline CDR1 and CDR2: MNHNS and SASEGT. This CDR3 contains 16 residues. DNA for the CDR3: TGTGCCAGCAGTCACTTAACAGGGGTTTCGGTCGGGGAGCTGTTTTTT. Its protein is CASSHLTGVSVGELFF.

This clonotype has at least ten counts. This rearrangement joins TRBV2 to TRBJ2-7; possibly TRBD1 for D (5 bases). Trimming took off 6 bases at V and 4 bases at J, with 13 bases between the two ends. The V gene's germline CDR1 is SNHLY and CDR2 FYNNEI. The CDR3 spans 13 residues. This CDR3 reads CASRRQGIYEQYF. CDR3 DNA sequence: TGTGCCAGCAGGCGTCAGGGAATTTACGAGCAGTACTTC.

This clonotype was recorded at least ten times. The chain has TRBV6-2 or TRBV6-3 and TRBJ1-1; 7 nucleotides agree with TRBD1. This CDR3 is 17 amino acids long. The V gene end was trimmed by 0 bases and the J gene end by 1 base; junction bases not matched to a gene: 8. Germline-derived CDR1 and CDR2 are MNHEY and SVGEGT. The CDR3 bases are TGTGCCAGCAGTTACTCCCGGACAGGAGTTAGGAACACTGAAGCTTTCTTT. Its protein product is CASSYSRTGVRNTEAFF.

This clonotype showed up many times. The chain employs TRBV12-3 or TRBV12-4 and TRBJ1-1; TRBD1 aligns across 8 bases. This CDR3 has 14 amino acids. The ends lost 8 bases at V and 0 bases at J; junction bases unmatched: 5. CDR3 in amino acids: CASSRQGLNTEAFF. The CDR3 region has the DNA TGTGCCAGCTCAAGACAGGGGTTGAACACTGAAGCTTTCTTT.

This clonotype was counted only a few times. This rearrangement joins TRBV3-1 to TRBJ1-1; D gene unclear. Trimming left V 1 base short and J 5 bases short, with 8 bases between. The CDR3 covers 13 residues. Germline CDR1 is LGHDT and CDR2 is YNNKEL (reference sequence). The CDR3 bases are TGTGCCAGCAGCCAAGTCACGAGGACTGAAGCTTTCTTT. Amino acids: CASSQVTRTEAFF.

At least ten counts were recorded for this clonotype. The V call is TRBV24-1, the J call TRBJ1-1; maybe TRBD1 (5 bases). V lost 5 bases and J lost 1, with 10 bases in between. This CDR3 has 14 residues. The germline V gene has CDR1 KGHDR and CDR2 SFDVKD. CDR3 residues: CATSGSGTNTEAFF. The DNA for the CDR3 is TGTGCCACCAGTGGATCCGGGACGAACACTGAAGCTTTCTTT.

This clonotype appeared many times. The V call is TRBV10-3, the J call TRBJ2-1; 8 nucleotides line up with TRBD2. Trimming took 10 bases from V and 7 from J; bases not matched to a gene: 15. CDR1 and CDR2 (germline): ENHRY, SYGVKD. This CDR3 region has 15 residues. The CDR3 DNA follows: TGTGCCACCACCCCCCTGGCGGGAGGTATGAATGAGCAGTTCTTC. Protein sequence: CATTPLAGGMNEQFF.

The chain couples TRBV10-3 to TRBJ1-5; 8 bases fit TRBD1. CDR1 ENHRY and CDR2 SYGVKD come from the germline V gene. The CDR3 is made up of 15 amino acids. Losses at the gene ends were 10 bases for V and 0 bases for J; bases not matched to a gene: 8. The DNA for the CDR3 is TGTGCCAGCTGGACAGGGACCAGTAGCAATCAGCCCCAGCATTTT. This codes for CASWTGTSSNQPQHF.

This clonotype was detected ten times or more. This chain uses TRBV20-1 with TRBJ2-7, with D perhaps TRBD1 (6 bases). The CDR3 extends over 13 amino acids. Looked up from germline, CDR1 is DFQATT and CDR2 is SNEGSKA (reference sequence). Between the trimmed V and J ends, which lost 6 bases and 2 bases, there was a span of 14 bases. As DNA, the CDR3 is TGCAGTGCCGACAGGCGACCCACCTACGAGCAGTACTTC. This codes for CSADRRPTYEQYF.

The V gene is TRBV7-2, the J gene TRBJ2-7, with TRBD2 identical over 12 bases. The CDR3 loop spans 15 amino acids. The germline gives CDR1 SGHTA, CDR2 FQGNSA. The V and J ends lost 4 bases and 6 bases, in that order; junction bases with no gene match: 7. CDR3 protein: CASSSRLAGVREQYF. The CDR3 nucleotides are TGTGCCAGCAGCTCCCGACTAGCGGGAGTTCGCGAGCAGTACTTC.

This clonotype was counted many times. This sequence joins TRBV29-1 and TRBJ2-5; D unclear. This CDR3 contains 14 residues. Germline assignment: CDR1 SQVTM and CDR2 ANQGSEA. Trimming took 6 bases from V and 5 from J, leaving 19 bases between them. The CDR3 DNA sequence: TGCAGCGTCCCACGACGGAGAGCTTGGGAGACCCAGTACTTC. This sequence encodes CSVPRRRAWETQYF.

The CDR3 here is CASSPGVVGGEQYF. CDR3 nucleotides: TGTGCCAGCAGCCCAGGGGTAGTGGGTGGCGAGCAGTACTTC. The chain uses TRBV11-2 and TRBJ2-7; possibly TRBD1 for D (6 bases). This CDR3 comprises 14 residues. V shed 5 bases and J shed 6 bases, with 17 bases lying between them. Germline V gene lookup returns CDR1 SGHAT and CDR2 FQNNGV.